This T cell receptor (beta chain) was captured by sequencing in a study of cytomegalovirus exposure and HLA in healthy donors. Sequencing was performed with immunoSEQ multiplex PCR; in TCRdb, only in-frame clones are kept and a portion is missing. The sample lists about 250,000 clones; about 88% were seen once. Notes on this clone: Its antigen is unknown.

Study results and limitations: Both high specificity and high sensitivity reportedly marked the classifier's diagnosis of cytomegalovirus status. In the 130 or so validation repertoires, a later analysis found that first-cohort TCR clusters tended to co-occur.

The V gene's germline CDR1 is LNHNV and CDR2 YYDKDF (reference sequence). This CDR3 region has 16 residues. V was pared by 2 bases and J by 4 bases, with 9 bases of the junction left unmatched. The genes are TRBV15 and TRBJ2-3; 7 bases align to TRBD2. The sample comprised PBMCs. The clonotype was recovered from a young man in good health and CMV-seropositive. Written as DNA, the CDR3 is TGTGCCACCAGCAGACATCGAGGGAGGGCGGCAGATACGCAGTATTTT. Its translation: CATSRHRGRAADTQYF.